This TCR beta chain was sequenced for a study of control samples from healthy donors and cancer patients. The CDR3 covers 13 residues. Per germline, CDR1 SGHAT and CDR2 FQNNGV. The ends were cut back, 5 bases at V and 15 bases at J, with 20 bases in the middle. Assay: immunoSEQ multiplex PCR; the TCRdb copy retains only in-frame clones and omits some. This sample has roughly 150,000 clones, with 88% found just once. The genes are TRBV11-2 and TRBJ2-1; maybe TRBD2 (7 bases). The receptor was derived from a man younger than 35 in good health. The sequenced material came from blood. The CDR3 nucleotides are TGTGCCAGCAGCCGGGGGGCCAGGGAAGTTGGGTTCTTC. Protein product: CASSRGAREVGFF. Together with reference TRBV11-2 and TRBJ2-1, the CDR3 gives the full variable domain: EAGVAQSPRYKIIEKRQSVAFWCNPISGHATLYWYQQILGQGPKLLIQFQNNGVVDDSQLPKDRFSAERLKGVDSTLKIQPAKLEDSAVYLCASSRGAREVGFFGPGTRLTVL.